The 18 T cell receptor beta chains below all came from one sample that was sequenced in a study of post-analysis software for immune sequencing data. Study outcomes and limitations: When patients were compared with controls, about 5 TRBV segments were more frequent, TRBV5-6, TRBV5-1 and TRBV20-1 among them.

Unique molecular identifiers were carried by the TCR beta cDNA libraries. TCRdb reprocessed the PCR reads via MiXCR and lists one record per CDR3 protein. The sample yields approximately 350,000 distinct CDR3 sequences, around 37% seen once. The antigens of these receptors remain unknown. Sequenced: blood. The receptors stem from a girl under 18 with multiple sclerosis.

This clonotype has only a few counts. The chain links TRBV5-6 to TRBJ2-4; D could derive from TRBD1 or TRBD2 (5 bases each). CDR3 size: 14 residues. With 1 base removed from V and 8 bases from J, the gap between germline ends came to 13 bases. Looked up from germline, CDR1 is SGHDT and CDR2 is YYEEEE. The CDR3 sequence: CASSLIGGEDIQYF. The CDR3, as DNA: TGTGCCAGCAGCTTGATTGGGGGAGAGGACATTCAGTACTTC. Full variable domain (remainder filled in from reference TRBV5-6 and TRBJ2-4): DAGVTQSPTHLIKTRGQQVTLRCSPKSGHDTVSWYQQALGQGPQFIFQYYEEEERQRGNFPDRFSGHQFPNYSSELNVNALLLGDSALYLCASSLIGGEDIQYFGAGTRLSVL.

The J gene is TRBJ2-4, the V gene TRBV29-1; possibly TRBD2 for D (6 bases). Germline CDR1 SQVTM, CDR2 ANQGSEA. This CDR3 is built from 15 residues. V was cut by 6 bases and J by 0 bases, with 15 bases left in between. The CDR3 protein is CSVEAGGLAKNIQYF. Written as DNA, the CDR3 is TGCAGCGTCGAGGCCGGGGGATTAGCCAAAAACATTCAGTACTTC.

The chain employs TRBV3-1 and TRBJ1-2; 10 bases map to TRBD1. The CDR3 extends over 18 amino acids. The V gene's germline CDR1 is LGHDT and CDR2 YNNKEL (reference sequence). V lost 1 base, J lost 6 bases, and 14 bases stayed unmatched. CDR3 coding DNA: TGTGCCAGCAGCCAAGGCGTACCTCGCACCGGGACAGGGGATGGCTACACCTTC. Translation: CASSQGVPRTGTGDGYTF.

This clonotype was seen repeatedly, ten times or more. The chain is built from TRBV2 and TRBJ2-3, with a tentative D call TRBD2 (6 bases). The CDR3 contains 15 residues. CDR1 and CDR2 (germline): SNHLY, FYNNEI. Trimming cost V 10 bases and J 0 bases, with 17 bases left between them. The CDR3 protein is CATGGLATSTDTQYF. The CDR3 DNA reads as TGTGCCACCGGGGGACTGGCTACTAGCACAGATACGCAGTATTTT.

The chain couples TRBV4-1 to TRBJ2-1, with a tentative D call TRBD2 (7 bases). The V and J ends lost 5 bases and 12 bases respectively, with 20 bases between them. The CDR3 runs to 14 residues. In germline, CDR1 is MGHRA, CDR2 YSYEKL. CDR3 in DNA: TGCGCCAGCAGCTCGGGGGGCCTTGAGACTACGCAGTTCTTC. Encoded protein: CASSSGGLETTQFF.

The CDR3 loop reads CAIRGQDNQPQHF. CDR3 nucleotide sequence: TGTGCCATCAGAGGACAGGACAATCAGCCCCAGCATTTT. This sequence joins TRBV10-3 and TRBJ1-5, with 7 nucleotides matching TRBD1. The CDR3 spans 13 residues. Germline V gives CDR1 ENHRY, CDR2 SYGVKD. Trimming cost V 6 bases and J 3 bases; bases outside gene matches: 2.

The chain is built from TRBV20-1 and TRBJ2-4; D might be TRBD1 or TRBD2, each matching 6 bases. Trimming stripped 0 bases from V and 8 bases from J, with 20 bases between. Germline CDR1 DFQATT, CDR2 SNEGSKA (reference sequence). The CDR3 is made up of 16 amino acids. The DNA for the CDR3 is TGCAGTGCTAGAGACCGGCGGGGCAGGGGTAGAGACATTCAGTACTTC. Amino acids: CSARDRRGRGRDIQYF.

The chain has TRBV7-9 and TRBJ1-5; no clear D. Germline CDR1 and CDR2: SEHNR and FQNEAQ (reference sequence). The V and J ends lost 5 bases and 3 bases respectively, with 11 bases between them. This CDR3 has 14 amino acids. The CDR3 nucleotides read TGTGCCAGCAGCCGTTCAGGTATCAATCAGCCCCAGCATTTT. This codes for CASSRSGINQPQHF.

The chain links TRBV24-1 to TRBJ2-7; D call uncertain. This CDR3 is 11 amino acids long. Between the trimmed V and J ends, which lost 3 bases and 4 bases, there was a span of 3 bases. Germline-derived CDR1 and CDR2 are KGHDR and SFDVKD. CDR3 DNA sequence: TGTGCCACCAGTGATGGGTACGAGCAGTACTTC. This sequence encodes CATSDGYEQYF.

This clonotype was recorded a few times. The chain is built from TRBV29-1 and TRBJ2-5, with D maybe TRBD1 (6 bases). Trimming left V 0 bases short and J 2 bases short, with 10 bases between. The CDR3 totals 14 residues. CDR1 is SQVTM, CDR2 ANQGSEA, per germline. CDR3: CSVEDPDSQETQYF. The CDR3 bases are TGCAGCGTTGAAGATCCGGACAGTCAAGAGACCCAGTACTTC.

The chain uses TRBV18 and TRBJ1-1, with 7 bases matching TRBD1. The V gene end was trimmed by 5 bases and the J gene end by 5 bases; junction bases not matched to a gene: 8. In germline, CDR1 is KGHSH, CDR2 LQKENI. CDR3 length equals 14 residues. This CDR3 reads CASSTLTGWTEAFF. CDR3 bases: TGTGCCAGCTCAACACTGACAGGGTGGACTGAAGCTTTCTTT.

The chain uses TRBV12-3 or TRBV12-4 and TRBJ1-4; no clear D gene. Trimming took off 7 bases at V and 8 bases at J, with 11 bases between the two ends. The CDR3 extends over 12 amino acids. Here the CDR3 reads CASTKLGEKLFF. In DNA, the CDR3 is TGTGCCAGCACCAAATTAGGGGAAAAACTGTTTTTT.

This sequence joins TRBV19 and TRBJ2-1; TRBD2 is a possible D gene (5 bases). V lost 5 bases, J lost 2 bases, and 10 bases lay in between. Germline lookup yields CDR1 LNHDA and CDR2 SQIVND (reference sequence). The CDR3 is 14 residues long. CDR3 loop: CASSVDGTYNEQFF. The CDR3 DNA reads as TGTGCCAGTAGTGTCGACGGGACCTACAATGAGCAGTTCTTC. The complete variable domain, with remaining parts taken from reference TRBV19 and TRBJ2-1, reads DGGITQSPKYLFRKEGQNVTLSCEQNLNHDAMYWYRQDPGQGLRLIYYSQIVNDFQKGDIAEGYSVSREKKESFPLTVTSAQKNPTAFYLCASSVDGTYNEQFFGPGTRLTVL.

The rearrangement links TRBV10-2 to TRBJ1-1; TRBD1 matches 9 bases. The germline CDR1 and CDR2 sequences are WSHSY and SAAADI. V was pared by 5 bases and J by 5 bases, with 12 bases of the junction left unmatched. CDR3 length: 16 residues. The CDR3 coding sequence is TGCGCCAGCAGTTCAACAGGGGGCTTGGAGGGGACTGAAGCTTTCTTT. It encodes CASSSTGGLEGTEAFF.

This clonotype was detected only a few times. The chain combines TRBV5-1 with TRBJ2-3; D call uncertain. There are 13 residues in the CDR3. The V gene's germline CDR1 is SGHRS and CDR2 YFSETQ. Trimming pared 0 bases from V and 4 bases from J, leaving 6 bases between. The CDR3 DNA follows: TGCGCCAGCAGCTTGGGTCAGTCAGATACGCAGTATTTT. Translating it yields CASSLGQSDTQYF.

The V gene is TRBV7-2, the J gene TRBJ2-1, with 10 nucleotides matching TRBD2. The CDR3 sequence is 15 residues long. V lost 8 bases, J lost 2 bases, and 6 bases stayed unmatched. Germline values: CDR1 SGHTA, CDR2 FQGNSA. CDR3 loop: CASGSSGGTYNEQFF. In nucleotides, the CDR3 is TGTGCCAGCGGAAGTAGCGGGGGGACCTACAATGAGCAGTTCTTC.

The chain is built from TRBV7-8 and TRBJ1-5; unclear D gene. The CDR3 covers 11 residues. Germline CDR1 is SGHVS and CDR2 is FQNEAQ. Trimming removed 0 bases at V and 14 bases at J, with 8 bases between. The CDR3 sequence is CASSLASDKHF. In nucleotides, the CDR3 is TGTGCCAGCAGCTTAGCGTCCGACAAGCATTTT.

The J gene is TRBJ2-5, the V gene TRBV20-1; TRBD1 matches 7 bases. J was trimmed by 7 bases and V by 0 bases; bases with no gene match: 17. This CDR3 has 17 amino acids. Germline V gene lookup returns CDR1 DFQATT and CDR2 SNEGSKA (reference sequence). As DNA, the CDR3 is TGCAGTGCTAGAGACGAACAGGGGATAGGTGATTTTGGGACCCAGTACTTC. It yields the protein CSARDEQGIGDFGTQYF.